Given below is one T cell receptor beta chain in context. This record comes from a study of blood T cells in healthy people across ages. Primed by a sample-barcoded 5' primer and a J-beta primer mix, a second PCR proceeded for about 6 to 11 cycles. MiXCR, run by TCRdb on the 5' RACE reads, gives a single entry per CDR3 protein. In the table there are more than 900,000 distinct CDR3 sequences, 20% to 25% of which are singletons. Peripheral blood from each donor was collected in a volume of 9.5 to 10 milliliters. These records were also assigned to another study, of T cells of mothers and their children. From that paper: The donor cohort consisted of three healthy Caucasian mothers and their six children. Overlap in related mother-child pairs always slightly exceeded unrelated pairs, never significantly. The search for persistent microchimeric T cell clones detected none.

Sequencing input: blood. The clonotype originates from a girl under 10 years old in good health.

The CDR3 coding sequence is TGCGCCAGCAGCCAAGTCCCTGGACGGTGGAACACTGAAGCTTTCTTT. Its translation is CASSQVPGRWNTEAFF. The V call is TRBV4-1, the J call TRBJ1-1; D uncertain. CDR1 and CDR2 (germline): MGHRA, YSYEKL. The CDR3 spans 16 residues. Trimming removed 1 base at V and 1 base at J, with 13 bases between.